In its sample, the clone carrying this T cell receptor beta chain was seen a few times. From germline, CDR1 is SEHNR and CDR2 FQNEAQ (reference sequence). The V and J ends lost 7 bases and 3 bases respectively, with 19 bases between them. CDR3 size: 16 residues. The TCRbeta library incorporated unique molecular identifiers. TCRdb re-called the PCR reads through MiXCR, storing one row per CDR3 protein. Here the sample spans hundreds of thousands of distinct CDR3 sequences, roughly 15% being singletons. These data belong to a study of T-cell reconstitution after alpha-beta-depleted transplantation in children.

The chain couples TRBV7-9 to TRBJ2-1, with D maybe TRBD2 (6 bases). Specimen: PBMCs from the stem cell graft donor, collected from the stem cell graft. The sequence was obtained from a human donor who donated a stem cell graft to a child with acute myeloid leukemia. This CDR3 is CASTFELLADYNEQFF. CDR3 DNA sequence: TGTGCCAGCACCTTTGAATTACTAGCTGACTACAATGAGCAGTTCTTC.